This TCR beta chain came from a study of control samples from healthy donors and cancer patients. CDR1 is KGHDR, CDR2 SFDVKD, per germline. The V and J ends lost 4 bases and 0 bases respectively, with 13 bases between them. The CDR3 extends over 16 amino acids. TCRdb's table, derived via immunoSEQ multiplex PCR, lists solely in-frame clones and lacks some. Seen here are approximately 65,000 clones, roughly 89% observed once, and the top ten hold 15% to 20%. What was sequenced was PBMCs. The chain recombines TRBV24-1 with TRBJ2-3; no firm D call. The clonotype comes from a man aged 55 to 70 with lung cancer. The CDR3 is CATSEWSGQSTDTQYF. In nucleotides, the CDR3 is TGTGCCACCAGTGAATGGTCAGGCCAGAGCACAGATACGCAGTATTTT.